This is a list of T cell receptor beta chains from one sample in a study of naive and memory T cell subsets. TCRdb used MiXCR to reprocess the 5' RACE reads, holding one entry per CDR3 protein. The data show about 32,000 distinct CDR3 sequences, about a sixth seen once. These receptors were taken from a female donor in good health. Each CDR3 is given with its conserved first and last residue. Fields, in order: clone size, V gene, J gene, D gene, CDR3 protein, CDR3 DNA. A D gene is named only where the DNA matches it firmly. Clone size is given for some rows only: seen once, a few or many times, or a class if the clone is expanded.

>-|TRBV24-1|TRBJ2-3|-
CATSDPQSYTQYF
TGTGCCACCAGTGATCCGCAGTCCTATACGCAGTATTTT
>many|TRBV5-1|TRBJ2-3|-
CASSLGSASTDTQYF
TGCGCCAGCAGCTTGGGAAGTGCTAGCACAGATACGCAGTATTTT
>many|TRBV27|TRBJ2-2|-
CASSFRDTGELFF
TGTGCCAGCAGTTTCAGGGACACCGGGGAGCTGTTTTTT
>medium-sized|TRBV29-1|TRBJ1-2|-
CSVEGTDHGYTF
TGCAGCGTTGAAGGGACGGACCATGGCTACACCTTC
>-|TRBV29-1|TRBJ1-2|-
CSVVEGFDGYTF
TGCAGCGTTGTTGAGGGATTCGATGGCTACACCTTC
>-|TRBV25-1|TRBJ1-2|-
CASSETRGFYGYTF
TGTGCCAGCAGTGAAACTAGGGGGTTCTATGGCTACACCTTC
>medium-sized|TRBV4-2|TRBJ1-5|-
CASSQEAISNQPQHF
TGTGCCAGCAGCCAAGAAGCGATTAGCAATCAGCCCCAGCATTTT
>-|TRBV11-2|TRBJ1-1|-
CASSTDVEMNTEAFF
TGTGCCAGCAGCACAGACGTGGAAATGAACACTGAAGCTTTCTTT
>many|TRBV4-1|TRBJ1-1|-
CASSQLPSMNTEAFF
TGCGCCAGCAGCCAACTCCCATCCATGAACACTGAAGCTTTCTTT
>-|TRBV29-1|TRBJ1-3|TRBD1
CSVTGGRNTIYF
TGCAGCGTCACAGGGGGCAGAAACACCATATATTTT
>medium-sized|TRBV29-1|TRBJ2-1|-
CSHIQLSSRNEQFF
TGCAGCCATATCCAGTTATCCTCTAGGAATGAGCAGTTCTTC
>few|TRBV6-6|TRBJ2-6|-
CASSPPSSGANVLTF
TGTGCCAGCAGCCCTCCCAGCTCTGGGGCCAACGTCCTGACTTTC
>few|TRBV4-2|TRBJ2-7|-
CASSQEGGLALEQYF
TGTGCCAGCAGCCAAGAGGGCGGTCTGGCGCTCGAGCAGTACTTC
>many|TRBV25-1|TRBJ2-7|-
CASSRAGYEQYF
TGTGCCAGCAGCCGAGCAGGATACGAGCAGTACTTC
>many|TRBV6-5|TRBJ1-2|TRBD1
CASRITGQGRADTF
TGTGCCAGCAGGATTACCGGACAGGGCAGGGCGGACACCTTC
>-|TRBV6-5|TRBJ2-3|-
CASSYGLAGADTQYF
TGTGCCAGCAGTTACGGGCTAGCTGGTGCAGATACGCAGTATTTT
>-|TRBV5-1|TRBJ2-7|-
CASSLQGPLNEQYF
TGCGCCAGCAGCTTGCAGGGACCTTTAAACGAGCAGTACTTC
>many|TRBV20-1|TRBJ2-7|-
CSARTVVGYEQYF
TGCAGTGCCCGGACAGTTGTTGGCTACGAGCAGTACTTC
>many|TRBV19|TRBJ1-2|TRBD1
CASSKTGNGNYGYTF
TGTGCCAGTAGTAAGACAGGGAACGGGAACTATGGCTACACCTTC
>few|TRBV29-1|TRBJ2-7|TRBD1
CSVQTGGDEQYF
TGCAGCGTTCAAACAGGGGGTGACGAGCAGTACTTC
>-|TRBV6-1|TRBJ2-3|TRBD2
CASSENSGGPTDTQYF
TGTGCCAGCAGTGAAAATAGCGGGGGACCCACAGATACGCAGTATTTT
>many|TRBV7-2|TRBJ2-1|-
CASSVTRAYNEQFF
TGTGCCAGCAGCGTGACCAGAGCCTACAATGAGCAGTTCTTC
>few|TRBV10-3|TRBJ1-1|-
CATSEDGRLNTEAFF
TGTGCCACCAGTGAGGACGGTCGCCTGAACACTGAAGCTTTCTTT
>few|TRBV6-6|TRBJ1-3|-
CASRPPVGNGDSGNTIYF
TGTGCCAGCAGACCTCCAGTGGGGAACGGGGACTCTGGAAACACCATATATTTT
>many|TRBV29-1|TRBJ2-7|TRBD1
CSVEDPRTGTPYF
TGCAGCGTTGAAGATCCTAGGACAGGGACGCCGTACTTC
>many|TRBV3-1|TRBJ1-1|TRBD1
CASSQPQGVKGTEAFF
TGTGCCAGCAGCCAACCGCAGGGGGTCAAGGGCACTGAAGCTTTCTTT
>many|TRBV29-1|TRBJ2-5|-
CSGRLREQTQYF
TGCAGCGGTCGGCTCAGGGAACAGACCCAGTACTTC
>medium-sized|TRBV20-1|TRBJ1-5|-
CSASNGSGGGQPQHF
TGCAGTGCCTCCAATGGATCCGGGGGTGGGCAGCCCCAGCATTTT
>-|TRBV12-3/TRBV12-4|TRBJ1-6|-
CASSLAVSPLHF
TGTGCCAGCAGTTTAGCAGTTTCACCCCTCCACTTT
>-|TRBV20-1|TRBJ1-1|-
CSASQGGGPNTEAFF
TGCAGTGCTAGTCAGGGTGGGGGGCCCAACACTGAAGCTTTCTTT
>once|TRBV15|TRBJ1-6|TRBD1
CATSRATGVGSPLHF
TGTGCCACCAGCAGGGCGACAGGGGTGGGTTCACCCCTCCACTTT
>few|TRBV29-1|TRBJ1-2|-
CSVFVGTTANYGYTF
TGCAGCGTTTTCGTCGGCACGACCGCTAACTATGGCTACACCTTC
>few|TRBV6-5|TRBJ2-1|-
CASSSERIYNEQFF
TGTGCCAGCAGTTCCGAACGGATCTACAATGAGCAGTTCTTC
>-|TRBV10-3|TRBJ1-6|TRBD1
CAIKAPHPDRDKTPLHF
TGTGCCATCAAAGCTCCTCACCCGGACAGGGATAAGACCCCCCTCCACTTT
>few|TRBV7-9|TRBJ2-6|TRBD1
CASSPGQGSGGANVLTF
TGTGCCAGCAGCCCCGGACAGGGGAGCGGTGGGGCCAACGTCCTGACTTTC
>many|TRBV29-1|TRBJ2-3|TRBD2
CSGRLARPTDTQYF
TGCAGCGGCCGACTAGCCCGACCCACAGATACGCAGTATTTT
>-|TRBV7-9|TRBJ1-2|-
CASSRHLF
TGTGCCAGCAGCCGTCACCTCTTC
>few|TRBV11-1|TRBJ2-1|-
CASTDGASSYNEQFF
TGTGCCAGCACCGACGGGGCGAGCTCCTACAATGAGCAGTTCTTC
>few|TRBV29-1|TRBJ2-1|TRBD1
CSVDDPSTTGFSNEQFF
TGCAGCGTTGACGACCCCTCTACGACAGGGTTCAGCAATGAGCAGTTCTTC
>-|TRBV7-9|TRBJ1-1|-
CASSSRTGQFFF
TGTGCCAGCAGCTCCAGGACGGGACAATTTTTCTTT
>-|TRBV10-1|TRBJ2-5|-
CASSGGCEETQYF
TGCGCCAGCAGTGGCGGCTGTGAAGAGACCCAGTACTTC
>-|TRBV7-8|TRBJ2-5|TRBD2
CASSLLQRGVYQETQYF
TGTGCCAGCAGCCTCCTACAGCGGGGGGTGTACCAAGAGACCCAGTACTTC
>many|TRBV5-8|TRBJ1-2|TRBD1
CASSLRTDRGRGYTF
TGTGCCAGCAGCTTACGGACGGACAGGGGACGGGGCTACACCTTC
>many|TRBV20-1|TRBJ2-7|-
CSARPLSSYEQYF
TGCAGTGCTAGACCCCTGTCCTCCTACGAGCAGTACTTC
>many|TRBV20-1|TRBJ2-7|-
CSARGYGGGNYEQYF
TGCAGTGCTAGAGGTTACGGTGGGGGCAACTACGAGCAGTACTTC
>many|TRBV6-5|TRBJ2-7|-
CASSYSGQLYEQYF
TGTGCCAGCAGTTACTCGGGTCAGCTCTACGAGCAGTACTTC
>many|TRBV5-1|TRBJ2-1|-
CASSPHVSYNEQFF
TGCGCCAGCAGCCCTCACGTATCCTACAATGAGCAGTTCTTC
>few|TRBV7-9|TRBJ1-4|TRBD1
CASSPGQGYEKLFF
TGTGCCAGCAGCCCGGGACAGGGGTACGAAAAACTGTTTTTT
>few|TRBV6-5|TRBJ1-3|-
CASSMAGESGNTIYF
TGTGCCAGCAGCATGGCCGGGGAGTCAGGAAACACCATATATTTT
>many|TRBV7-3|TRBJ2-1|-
CASSLSGRTLGHNEQFF
TGTGCCAGCAGCTTAAGCGGCCGGACTCTGGGGCACAATGAGCAGTTCTTC
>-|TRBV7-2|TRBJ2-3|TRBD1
CASSSLHLPGTGRPDTQYF
TGTGCCAGCAGCTCACTACATCTTCCTGGGACAGGGCGGCCAGATACGCAGTATTTT
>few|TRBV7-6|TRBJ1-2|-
CASSPPGTGGYTF
TGTGCCAGCAGCCCTCCAGGGACGGGAGGCTACACCTTC
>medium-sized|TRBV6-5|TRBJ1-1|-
CASSYDRTEAFF
TGTGCCAGCAGTTACGATCGTACTGAAGCTTTCTTT
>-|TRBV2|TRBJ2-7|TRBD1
CASSPIGQGGEQYF
TGTGCCAGCAGTCCGATTGGACAGGGAGGCGAGCAGTACTTC
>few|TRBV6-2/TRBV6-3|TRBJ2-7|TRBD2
CASSPLGGGGGEEQYF
TGTGCCAGCAGCCCTCTGGGCGGCGGGGGGGGAGAGGAGCAGTACTTC